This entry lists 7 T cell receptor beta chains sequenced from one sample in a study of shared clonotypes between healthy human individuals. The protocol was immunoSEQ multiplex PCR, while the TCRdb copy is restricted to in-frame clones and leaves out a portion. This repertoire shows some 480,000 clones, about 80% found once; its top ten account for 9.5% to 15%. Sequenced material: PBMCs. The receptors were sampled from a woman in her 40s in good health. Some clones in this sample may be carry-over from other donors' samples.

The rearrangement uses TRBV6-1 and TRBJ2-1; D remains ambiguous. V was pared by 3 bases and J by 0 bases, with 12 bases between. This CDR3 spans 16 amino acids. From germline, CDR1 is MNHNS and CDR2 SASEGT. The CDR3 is CASSEIPAGSYNEQFF. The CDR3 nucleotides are TGTGCCAGCAGTGAGATTCCGGCAGGCTCCTACAATGAGCAGTTCTTC.

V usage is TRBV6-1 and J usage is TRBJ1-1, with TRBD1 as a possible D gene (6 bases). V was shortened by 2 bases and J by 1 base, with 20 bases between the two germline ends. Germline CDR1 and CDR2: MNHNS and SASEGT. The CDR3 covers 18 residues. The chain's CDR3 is CASSELELYRDANTEAFF. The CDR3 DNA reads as TGTGCCAGCAGTGAACTTGAACTTTACAGGGACGCGAACACTGAAGCTTTCTTT.

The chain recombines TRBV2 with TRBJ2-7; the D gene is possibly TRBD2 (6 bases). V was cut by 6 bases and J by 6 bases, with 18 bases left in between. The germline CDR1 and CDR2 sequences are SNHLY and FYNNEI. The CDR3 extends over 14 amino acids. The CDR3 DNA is TGTGCCAGCAGCCCGACTAGTGTCGTCTCCGAGCAGTACTTC. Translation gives CASSPTSVVSEQYF.

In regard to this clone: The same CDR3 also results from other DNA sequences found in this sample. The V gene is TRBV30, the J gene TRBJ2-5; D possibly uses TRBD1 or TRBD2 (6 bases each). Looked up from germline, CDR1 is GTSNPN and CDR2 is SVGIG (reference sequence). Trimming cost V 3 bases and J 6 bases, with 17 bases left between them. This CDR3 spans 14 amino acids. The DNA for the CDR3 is TGTGCCTGGAGGGGGTTGGGGGGCGGAAAGACCCAGTACTTC. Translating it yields CAWRGLGGGKTQYF.

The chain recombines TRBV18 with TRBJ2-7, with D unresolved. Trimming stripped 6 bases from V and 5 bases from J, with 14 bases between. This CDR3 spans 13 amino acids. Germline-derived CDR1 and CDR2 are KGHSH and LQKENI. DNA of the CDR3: TGTGCCAGCTCCCCCGGAGTGAACAACGAGCAGTACTTC. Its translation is CASSPGVNNEQYF.

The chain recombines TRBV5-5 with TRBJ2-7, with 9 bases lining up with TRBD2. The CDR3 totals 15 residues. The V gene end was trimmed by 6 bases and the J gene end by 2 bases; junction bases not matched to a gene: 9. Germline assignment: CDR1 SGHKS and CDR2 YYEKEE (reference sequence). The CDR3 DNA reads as TGTGCCAGCATCAAAGGCGGGAGGGGGACCTACGAGCAGTACTTC. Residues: CASIKGGRGTYEQYF.

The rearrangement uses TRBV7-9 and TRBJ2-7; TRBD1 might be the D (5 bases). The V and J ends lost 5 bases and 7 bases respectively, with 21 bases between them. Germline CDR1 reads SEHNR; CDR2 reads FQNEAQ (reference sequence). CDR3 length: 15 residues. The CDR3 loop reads CASSPVAGQIGEQYF. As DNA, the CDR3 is TGTGCCAGCAGCCCCGTAGCTGGACAAATAGGGGAGCAGTACTTC.